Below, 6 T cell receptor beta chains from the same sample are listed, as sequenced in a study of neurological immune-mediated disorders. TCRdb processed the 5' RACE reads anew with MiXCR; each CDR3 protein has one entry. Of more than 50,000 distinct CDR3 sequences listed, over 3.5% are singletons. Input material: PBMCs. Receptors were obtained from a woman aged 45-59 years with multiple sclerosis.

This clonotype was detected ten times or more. Here the CDR3 reads CASSLTPGAGQTGELFF. CDR3 in DNA: TGTGCCAGCAGCTTAACGCCGGGAGCGGGTCAGACCGGGGAGCTGTTTTTT. The chain couples TRBV7-3 to TRBJ2-2; D possibly corresponds to TRBD2 (6 bases). The germline CDR1 and CDR2 sequences are SGHTA and FQGTGA. The CDR3 runs 17 residues. V lost 0 bases and J 5 bases, leaving 16 bases between the germline ends.

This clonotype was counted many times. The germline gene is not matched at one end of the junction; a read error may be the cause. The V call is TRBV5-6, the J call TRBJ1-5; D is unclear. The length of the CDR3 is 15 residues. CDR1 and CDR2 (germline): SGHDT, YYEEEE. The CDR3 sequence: CASSYGWRGEQPQNF. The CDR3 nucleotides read TGTGCCAGCAGCTATGGGTGGCGAGGAGAACAGCCCCAGAATTTT.

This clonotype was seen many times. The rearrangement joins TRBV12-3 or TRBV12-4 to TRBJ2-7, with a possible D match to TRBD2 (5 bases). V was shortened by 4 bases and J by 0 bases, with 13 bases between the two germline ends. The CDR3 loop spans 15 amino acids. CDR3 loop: CASSSARASSYEQYF. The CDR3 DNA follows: TGTGCCAGCAGTTCGGCGAGGGCGAGCTCCTACGAGCAGTACTTC.

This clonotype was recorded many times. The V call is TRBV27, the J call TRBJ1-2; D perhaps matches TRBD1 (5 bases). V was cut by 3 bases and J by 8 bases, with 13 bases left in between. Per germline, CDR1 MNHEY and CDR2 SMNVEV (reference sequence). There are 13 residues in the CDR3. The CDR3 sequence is CASSLEGRVGYTF. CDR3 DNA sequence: TGTGCCAGCAGTTTGGAGGGCAGGGTCGGCTACACCTTC.

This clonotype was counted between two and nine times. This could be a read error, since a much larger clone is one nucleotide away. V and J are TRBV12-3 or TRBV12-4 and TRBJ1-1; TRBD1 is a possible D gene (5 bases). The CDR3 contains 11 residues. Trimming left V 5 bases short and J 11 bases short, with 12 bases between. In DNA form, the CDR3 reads TGTGCCAGCAGTACCCTGGGGGAGGCTTTCTTT. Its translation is CASSTLGEAFF.

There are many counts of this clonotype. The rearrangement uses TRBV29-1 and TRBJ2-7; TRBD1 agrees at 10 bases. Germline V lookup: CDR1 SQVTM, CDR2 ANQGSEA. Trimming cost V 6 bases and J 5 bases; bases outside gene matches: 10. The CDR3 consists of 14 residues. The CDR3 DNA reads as TGCAGCGTCCGAGACCTGGACAGGGGGGACGAGCAGTACTTC. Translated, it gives CSVRDLDRGDEQYF.